The rows below give T cell receptor beta chains drawn from one sample of a study of cytomegalovirus exposure and HLA in healthy donors. The table came from immunoSEQ multiplex PCR; TCRdb's copy has only in-frame clones and leaves some out. This table holds more than 95,000 clones, 55% to 75% found once. The specimen sequenced was PBMCs. Source of these receptors: a woman aged 35 to 49 in good health and CMV-seropositive. Each CDR3 is given with its conserved first and last residue. A D gene is named only where the DNA matches it firmly. Clone size is stated in some rows and not others, as once, few, many or a class when expanded.

v_call: TRBV27; j_call: TRBJ2-3; d_call: .; clone_size: few; cdr3_aa: CASSLNRLGAGETDTQYF; cdr3_nt: TGTGCCAGCAGTTTAAATCGGCTGGGAGCAGGGGAAACAGATACGCAGTATTTT
v_call: TRBV19; j_call: TRBJ2-1; d_call: .; clone_size: .; cdr3_aa: CASSIGPSSDEQFF; cdr3_nt: TGTGCCAGTAGTATAGGGCCTAGCAGCGATGAGCAGTTCTTC
v_call: TRBV30; j_call: TRBJ2-3; d_call: .; clone_size: .; cdr3_aa: CAWTQGVSTDTQYF; cdr3_nt: TGTGCCTGGACACAGGGAGTAAGCACAGATACGCAGTATTTT
v_call: TRBV6-5; j_call: TRBJ2-7; d_call: .; clone_size: .; cdr3_aa: CASSYNMEGPYYEQYF; cdr3_nt: TGTGCCAGCAGTTACAATATGGAGGGCCCCTACTACGAGCAGTACTTC
v_call: TRBV19; j_call: TRBJ2-3; d_call: TRBD1; clone_size: .; cdr3_aa: CASSSGTGTDTQYF; cdr3_nt: TGTGCCAGTAGTAGCGGGACAGGGACAGATACGCAGTATTTT
v_call: TRBV4-3; j_call: TRBJ2-3; d_call: .; clone_size: .; cdr3_aa: CASSQGSGAGASTDTQYF; cdr3_nt: TGCGCCAGCAGCCAAGGGTCTGGAGCGGGTGCTAGCACAGATACGCAGTATTTT
v_call: TRBV18; j_call: TRBJ2-7; d_call: TRBD1; clone_size: few; cdr3_aa: CASSPYDRVAEQYF; cdr3_nt: TGTGCCAGCTCACCATACGACAGGGTTGCCGAGCAGTACTTC
v_call: TRBV11-2; j_call: TRBJ2-3; d_call: TRBD2; clone_size: .; cdr3_aa: CASSTGLAGGKDTQYF; cdr3_nt: TGTGCCAGCAGTACGGGACTAGCGGGAGGGAAAGATACGCAGTATTTT
v_call: TRBV7-6; j_call: TRBJ2-3; d_call: .; clone_size: .; cdr3_aa: CASSLQGDTQYF; cdr3_nt: TGTGCCAGCAGCTTACAGGGAGATACGCAGTATTTT
v_call: TRBV30; j_call: TRBJ2-7; d_call: TRBD2; clone_size: .; cdr3_aa: CAWSRLAGVYEQYF; cdr3_nt: TGTGCCTGGAGTCGACTAGCGGGAGTCTACGAGCAGTACTTC
v_call: TRBV27; j_call: TRBJ1-1; d_call: TRBD1; clone_size: .; cdr3_aa: CASSLTPPRQGTNTEAFF; cdr3_nt: TGTGCCAGCAGTTTAACCCCCCCTCGACAGGGGACGAACACTGAAGCTTTCTTT
v_call: TRBV4-1; j_call: TRBJ2-7; d_call: .; clone_size: .; cdr3_aa: CASSSRVQGKYEQYF; cdr3_nt: TGCGCCAGCAGCTCCCGGGTACAGGGTAAATACGAGCAGTACTTC
v_call: TRBV5-4; j_call: TRBJ2-1; d_call: .; clone_size: .; cdr3_aa: CASSPKSTFLNEQFF; cdr3_nt: TGTGCCAGCAGCCCTAAATCGACTTTCCTCAATGAGCAGTTCTTC
v_call: TRBV10-3; j_call: TRBJ2-3; d_call: TRBD1; clone_size: .; cdr3_aa: CATWTGVTDTQYF; cdr3_nt: TGTGCCACCTGGACAGGGGTGACAGATACGCAGTATTTT
v_call: TRBV27; j_call: TRBJ1-1; d_call: .; clone_size: .; cdr3_aa: CASRRGTEAFF; cdr3_nt: TGTGCCAGCAGACGCGGCACTGAAGCTTTCTTT
v_call: TRBV18; j_call: TRBJ2-1; d_call: TRBD2; clone_size: .; cdr3_aa: CASSPLAGGYYNEQFF; cdr3_nt: TGTGCCAGCTCACCACTAGCGGGAGGATACTACAATGAGCAGTTCTTC
v_call: TRBV6-6; j_call: TRBJ1-1; d_call: TRBD1; clone_size: few; cdr3_aa: CASSYTTGTGVTEAFF; cdr3_nt: TGTGCCAGCAGTTACACGACCGGGACAGGGGTCACTGAAGCTTTCTTT
v_call: TRBV13; j_call: TRBJ2-5; d_call: TRBD2; clone_size: .; cdr3_aa: CASSPGLALETQYF; cdr3_nt: TGTGCCAGCAGCCCCGGACTAGCTTTAGAGACCCAGTACTTC
v_call: TRBV6-4; j_call: TRBJ1-4; d_call: TRBD1; clone_size: .; cdr3_aa: CASSAARGINEKLFF; cdr3_nt: TGTGCCAGCAGTGCCGCCAGGGGGATTAATGAAAAACTGTTTTTT
v_call: TRBV28; j_call: TRBJ2-7; d_call: TRBD1; clone_size: few; cdr3_aa: CASTGTGGGEQYF; cdr3_nt: TGTGCCAGCACGGGGACAGGGGGCGGGGAGCAGTACTTC
v_call: TRBV7-2; j_call: TRBJ1-1; d_call: TRBD1; clone_size: .; cdr3_aa: CASSPTQGADTEAFF; cdr3_nt: TGTGCCAGCAGCCCCACCCAGGGGGCGGATACTGAAGCTTTCTTT
v_call: TRBV18; j_call: TRBJ2-5; d_call: TRBD2; clone_size: few; cdr3_aa: CASSLRGGETQYF; cdr3_nt: TGTGCCAGCTCACTCCGGGGAGGGGAGACCCAGTACTTC
v_call: TRBV6-6; j_call: TRBJ1-5; d_call: .; clone_size: .; cdr3_aa: CARRTVYSNQPQHF; cdr3_nt: TGTGCCAGAAGGACAGTCTATAGCAATCAGCCCCAGCATTTT
v_call: TRBV2; j_call: TRBJ1-5; d_call: .; clone_size: .; cdr3_aa: CASSGQTHSNQPQHF; cdr3_nt: TGTGCCAGCAGCGGACAGACTCATAGCAATCAGCCCCAGCATTTT
v_call: TRBV19; j_call: TRBJ2-5; d_call: TRBD2; clone_size: .; cdr3_aa: CASSLLAGGQETQYF; cdr3_nt: TGTGCCAGTTCTCTACTAGCGGGAGGACAGGAGACCCAGTACTTC
v_call: TRBV29-1; j_call: TRBJ2-5; d_call: .; clone_size: .; cdr3_aa: CSVEDRGETQYF; cdr3_nt: TGCAGCGTTGAAGACAGGGGAGAGACCCAGTACTTC
v_call: TRBV4-1; j_call: TRBJ2-7; d_call: .; clone_size: .; cdr3_aa: CASSQDSYEQYF; cdr3_nt: TGCGCCAGCAGCCAAGATTCGTACGAGCAGTACTTC
v_call: TRBV30; j_call: TRBJ2-7; d_call: .; clone_size: .; cdr3_aa: CAWSVYFSGIDYEQYF; cdr3_nt: TGTGCCTGGAGTGTATATTTTAGCGGTATTGACTACGAGCAGTACTTC
v_call: TRBV27; j_call: TRBJ2-1; d_call: .; clone_size: .; cdr3_aa: CASSHMWEIIHEQFF; cdr3_nt: TGTGCCAGCAGCCATATGTGGGAGATCATCCATGAGCAGTTCTTC
v_call: TRBV11-3; j_call: TRBJ2-1; d_call: TRBD2; clone_size: .; cdr3_aa: CASSRGTSGDNEQFF; cdr3_nt: TGTGCCAGCAGCCGCGGGACTAGCGGAGACAATGAGCAGTTCTTC